This TCR beta chain originates from a study of CD8 T cells in ankylosing spondylitis. Overall study results and limits: A TCR beta motif of about 8 highly homologous variants appeared characteristic of ankylosing spondylitis blood. There were earlier reports of some motif variants in reactive arthritis synovial fluid and blood. Clones that were linked to disease were CD8+ and were relatively rare in peripheral blood. There was reportedly significant enrichment of clones that were disease-linked in matched ankylosing spondylitis synovial fluid.

As for this clonotype: Its specificity is not known.

Trimming shortened V by 0 bases and J by 7 bases, and 10 bases separated the two germline ends. CDR1 MNHEY and CDR2 SVGAGI come from the germline V gene. This CDR3 has 14 amino acids. Libraries for TCR beta were made by quantitative 5'-RACE with molecular barcodes. MiXCR, run by TCRdb on the 5' RACE reads, gives a single entry per CDR3 protein. The sample includes approximately 400,000 distinct CDR3 sequences, about 15% of them seen just once. This rearrangement joins TRBV6-5 to TRBJ1-5; D gene unclear. The sample was blood, either unsorted or a sorted T cell fraction (not recorded which). The TCR comes from a male donor with ankylosing spondylitis. The CDR3 DNA reads as TGTGCCAGCAGTTACTCTACGAGTGGGCAGCCCCAGCATTTT. Translating gives CASSYSTSGQPQHF.